The 5 T cell receptor beta chains presented below share a single source sample, sequenced in a study of shared clonotypes between healthy human individuals (dated by TCRdb to the early 2020s). The method was the immunoSEQ multiplex PCR assay. TCRdb limited this immuneACCESS table to in-frame rearrangements with V and J called. A share of clones is missing; checked studies link under half to unresolved V genes, and the rest is unexplained. The sample data list 2 million to 2.5 million clones, and more than 85% of these were observed just once. Of the sample, 0.39% falls within the top ten clones. Sequences were obtained from naive CD4+ T cells from PBMCs. The intended sense of this specimen's cell subset or site label: CD45RA+ positively selected. These receptors all stem from a man aged 18 to 30 in good health. Some clones in this sample may be carry-over from other donors' samples.

This chain links TRBV30 with TRBJ2-5, with D possibly being TRBD2 (6 bases). V lost 3 bases to trimming and J lost 3 bases, with 11 bases between them. The CDR3 extends over 13 amino acids. The germline V gene encodes CDR1 GTSNPN and CDR2 SVGIG (reference sequence). CDR3 region: CAWREGFEETQYF. The CDR3 DNA is TGTGCCTGGAGGGAGGGATTCGAAGAGACCCAGTACTTC.

CDR3 protein: CASSPSLLDRGDGYTF. Written as DNA, the CDR3 is TGTGCCAGCTCACCATCGCTACTGGACAGGGGTGATGGCTACACCTTC. The chain carries TRBV18 and TRBJ1-2; 9 bases map to TRBD1. Germline assignment: CDR1 KGHSH and CDR2 LQKENI. The CDR3 has 16 amino acids. V lost 2 bases and J lost 6; bases outside the gene matches: 10.

This rearrangement joins TRBV30 to TRBJ2-2; 9 bases map to TRBD1. The CDR3 has 16 amino acids. Losses at the gene ends were 5 bases for V and 1 base for J; bases not matched to a gene: 8. Germline V CDR1 and CDR2: GTSNPN, SVGIG (reference sequence). The chain's CDR3 is CAWLPGQGLNTGELFF. The CDR3 DNA reads as TGTGCCTGGTTGCCGGGACAGGGCCTGAACACCGGGGAGCTGTTTTTT.

This clone was counted only a few times. Other DNA sequences from this sample encode an identical CDR3 as well. The chain has TRBV2 and TRBJ1-2; D not certain. Germline V gene lookup returns CDR1 SNHLY and CDR2 FYNNEI. The germline V and J ends were trimmed by 4 bases and 2 bases, with 8 bases remaining between them. The length of the CDR3 is 13 residues. Written as DNA, the CDR3 is TGTGCCAGCAGTGGAGCAGCCAACTATGGCTACACCTTC. It translates to CASSGAANYGYTF.

The chain is built from TRBV7-2 and TRBJ2-1; D possibly corresponds to TRBD2 (6 bases). Trimming took off 5 bases at V and 7 bases at J, with 15 bases between the two ends. The CDR3 runs to 14 residues. Looked up from germline, CDR1 is SGHTA and CDR2 is FQGNSA. CDR3 nucleotide sequence: TGTGCCAGCAGCAGGGACTTCCCGGGGAATGAGCAGTTCTTC. Residues: CASSRDFPGNEQFF.